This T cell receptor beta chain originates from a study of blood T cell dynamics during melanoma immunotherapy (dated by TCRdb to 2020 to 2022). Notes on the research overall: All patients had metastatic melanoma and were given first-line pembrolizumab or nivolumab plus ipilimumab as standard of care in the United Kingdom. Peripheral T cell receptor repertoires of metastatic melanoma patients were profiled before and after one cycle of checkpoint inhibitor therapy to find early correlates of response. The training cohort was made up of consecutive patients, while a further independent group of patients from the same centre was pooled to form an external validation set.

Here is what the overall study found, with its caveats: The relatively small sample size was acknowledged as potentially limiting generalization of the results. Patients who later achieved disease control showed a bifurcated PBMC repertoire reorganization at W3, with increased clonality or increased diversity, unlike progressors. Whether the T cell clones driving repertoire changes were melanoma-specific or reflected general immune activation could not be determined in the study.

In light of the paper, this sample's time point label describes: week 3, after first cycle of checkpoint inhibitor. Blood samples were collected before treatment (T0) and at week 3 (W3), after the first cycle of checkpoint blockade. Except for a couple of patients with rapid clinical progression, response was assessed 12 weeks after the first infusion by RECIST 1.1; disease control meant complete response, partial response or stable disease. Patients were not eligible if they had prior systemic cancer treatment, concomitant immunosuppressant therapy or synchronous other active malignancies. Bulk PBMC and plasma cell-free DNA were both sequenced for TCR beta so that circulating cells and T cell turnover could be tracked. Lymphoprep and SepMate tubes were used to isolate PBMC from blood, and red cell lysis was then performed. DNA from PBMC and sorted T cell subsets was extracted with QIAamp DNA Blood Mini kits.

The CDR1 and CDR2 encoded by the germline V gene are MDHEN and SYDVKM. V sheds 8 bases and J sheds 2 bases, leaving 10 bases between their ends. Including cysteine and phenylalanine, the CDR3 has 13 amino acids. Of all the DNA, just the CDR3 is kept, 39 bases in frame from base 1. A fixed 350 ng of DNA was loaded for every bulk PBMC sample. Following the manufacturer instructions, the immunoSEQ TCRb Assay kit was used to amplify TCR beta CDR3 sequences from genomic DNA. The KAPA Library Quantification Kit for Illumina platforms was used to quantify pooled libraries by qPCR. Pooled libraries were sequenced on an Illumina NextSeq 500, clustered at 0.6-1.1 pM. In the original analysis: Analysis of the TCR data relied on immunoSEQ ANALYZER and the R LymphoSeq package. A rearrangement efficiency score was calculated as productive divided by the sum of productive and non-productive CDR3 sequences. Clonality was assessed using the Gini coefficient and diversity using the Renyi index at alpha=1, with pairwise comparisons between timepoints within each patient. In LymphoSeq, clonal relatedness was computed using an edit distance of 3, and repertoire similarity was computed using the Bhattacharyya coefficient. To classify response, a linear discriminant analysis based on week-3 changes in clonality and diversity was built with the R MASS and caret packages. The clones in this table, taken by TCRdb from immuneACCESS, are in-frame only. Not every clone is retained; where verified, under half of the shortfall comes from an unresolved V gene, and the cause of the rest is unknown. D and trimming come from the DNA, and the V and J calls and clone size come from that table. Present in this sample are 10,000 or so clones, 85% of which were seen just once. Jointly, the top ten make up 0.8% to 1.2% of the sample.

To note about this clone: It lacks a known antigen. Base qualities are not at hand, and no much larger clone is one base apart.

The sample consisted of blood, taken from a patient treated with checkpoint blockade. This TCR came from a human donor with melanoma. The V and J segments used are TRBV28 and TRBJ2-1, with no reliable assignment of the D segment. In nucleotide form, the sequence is TGTGCCAGCGGTGCCTTGGCCTACAATGAGCAGTTCTTC. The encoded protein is CASGALAYNEQFF.